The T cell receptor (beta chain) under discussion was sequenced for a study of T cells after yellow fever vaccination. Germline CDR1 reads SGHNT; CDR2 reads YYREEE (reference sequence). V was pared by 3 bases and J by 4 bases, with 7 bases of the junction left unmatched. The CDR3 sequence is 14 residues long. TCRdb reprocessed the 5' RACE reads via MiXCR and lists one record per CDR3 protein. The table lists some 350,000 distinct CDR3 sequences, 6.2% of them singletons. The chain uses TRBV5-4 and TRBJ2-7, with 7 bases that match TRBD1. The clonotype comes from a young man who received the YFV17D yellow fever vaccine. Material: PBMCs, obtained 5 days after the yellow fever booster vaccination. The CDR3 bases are TGTGCCAGCAGCTCCCTAGGGGGCAGATACGAGCAGTACTTC. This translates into CASSSLGGRYEQYF.